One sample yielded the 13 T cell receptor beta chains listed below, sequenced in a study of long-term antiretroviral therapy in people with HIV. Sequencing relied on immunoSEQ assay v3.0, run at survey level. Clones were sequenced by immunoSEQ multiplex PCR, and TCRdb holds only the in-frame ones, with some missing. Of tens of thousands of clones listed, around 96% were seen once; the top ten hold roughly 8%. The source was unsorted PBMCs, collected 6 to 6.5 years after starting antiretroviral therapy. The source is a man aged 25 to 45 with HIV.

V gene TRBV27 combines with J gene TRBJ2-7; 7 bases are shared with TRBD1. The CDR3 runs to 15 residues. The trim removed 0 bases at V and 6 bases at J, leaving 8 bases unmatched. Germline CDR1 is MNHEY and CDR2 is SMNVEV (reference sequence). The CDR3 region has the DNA TGTGCCAGCAGTTTATCTGGGACAGACCCCCTCGAGCAGTACTTC. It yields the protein CASSLSGTDPLEQYF.

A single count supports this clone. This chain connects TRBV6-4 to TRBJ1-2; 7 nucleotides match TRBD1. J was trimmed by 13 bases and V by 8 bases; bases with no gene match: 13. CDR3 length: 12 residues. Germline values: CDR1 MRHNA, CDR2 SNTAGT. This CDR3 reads CASGWGTDPTTF. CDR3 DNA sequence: TGTGCCAGCGGATGGGGGACAGACCCTACCACCTTC.

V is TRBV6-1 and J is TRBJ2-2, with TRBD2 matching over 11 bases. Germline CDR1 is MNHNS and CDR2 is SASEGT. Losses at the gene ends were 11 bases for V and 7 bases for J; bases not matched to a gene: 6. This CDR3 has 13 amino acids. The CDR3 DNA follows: TGTGCCCTCAAGCTAGCGGGGGGCGGGGAGCTGTTTTTT. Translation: CALKLAGGGELFF.

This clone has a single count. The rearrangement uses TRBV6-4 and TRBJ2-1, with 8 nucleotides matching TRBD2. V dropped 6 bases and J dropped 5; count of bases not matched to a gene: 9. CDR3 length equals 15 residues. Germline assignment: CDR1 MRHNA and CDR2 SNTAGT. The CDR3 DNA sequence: TGTGCCAGCAGCGAGGGACTAGAGGGTGACAATGAGCAGTTCTTC. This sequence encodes CASSEGLEGDNEQFF.

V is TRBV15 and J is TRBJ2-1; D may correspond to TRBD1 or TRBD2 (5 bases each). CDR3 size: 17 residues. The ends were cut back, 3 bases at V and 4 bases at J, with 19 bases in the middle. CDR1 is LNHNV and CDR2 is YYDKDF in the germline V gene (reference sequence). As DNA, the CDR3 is TGTGCCACCAGCAGGGATCATCGGGACCTAATTTACAATGAGCAGTTCTTC. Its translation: CATSRDHRDLIYNEQFF.

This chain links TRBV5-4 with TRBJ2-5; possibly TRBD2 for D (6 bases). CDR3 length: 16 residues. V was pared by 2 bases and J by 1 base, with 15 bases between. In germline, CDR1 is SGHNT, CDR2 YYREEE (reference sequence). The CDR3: CASSLPPRDSQETQYF. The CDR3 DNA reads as TGTGCCAGCAGCTTACCCCCTCGGGACTCCCAAGAGACCCAGTACTTC.

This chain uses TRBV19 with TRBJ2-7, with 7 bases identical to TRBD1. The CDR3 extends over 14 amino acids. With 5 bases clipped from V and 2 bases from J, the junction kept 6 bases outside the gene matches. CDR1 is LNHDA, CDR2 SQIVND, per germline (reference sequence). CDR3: CASSPGQFTYEQYF. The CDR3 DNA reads TGTGCCAGTAGTCCGGGACAGTTCACCTACGAGCAGTACTTC.

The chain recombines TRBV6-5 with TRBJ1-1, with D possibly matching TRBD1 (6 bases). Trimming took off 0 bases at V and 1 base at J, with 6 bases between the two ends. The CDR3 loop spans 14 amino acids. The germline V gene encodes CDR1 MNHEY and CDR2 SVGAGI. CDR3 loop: CASSYSGGNTEAFF. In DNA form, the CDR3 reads TGTGCCAGCAGTTACTCAGGGGGGAACACTGAAGCTTTCTTT.

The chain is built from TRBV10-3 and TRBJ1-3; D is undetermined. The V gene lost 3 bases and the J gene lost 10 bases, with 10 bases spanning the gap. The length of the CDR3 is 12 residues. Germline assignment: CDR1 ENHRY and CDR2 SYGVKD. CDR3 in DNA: TGTGCCATCAGTGAAGATACCCGTACCATATATTTT. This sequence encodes CAISEDTRTIYF.

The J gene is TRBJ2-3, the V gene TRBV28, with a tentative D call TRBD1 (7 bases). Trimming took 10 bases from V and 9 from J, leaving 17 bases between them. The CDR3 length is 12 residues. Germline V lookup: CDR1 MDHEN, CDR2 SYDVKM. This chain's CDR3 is CATRGFSGTQYF. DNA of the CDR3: TGTGCCACCAGGGGGTTTAGCGGCACGCAGTATTTT.

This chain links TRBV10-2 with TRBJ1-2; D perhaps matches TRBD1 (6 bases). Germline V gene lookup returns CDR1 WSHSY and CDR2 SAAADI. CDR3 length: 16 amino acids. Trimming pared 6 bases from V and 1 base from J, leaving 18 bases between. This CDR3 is CASRTGRRGFNYGYTF. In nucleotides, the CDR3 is TGCGCCAGCAGGACAGGACGACGGGGCTTTAACTATGGCTACACCTTC.

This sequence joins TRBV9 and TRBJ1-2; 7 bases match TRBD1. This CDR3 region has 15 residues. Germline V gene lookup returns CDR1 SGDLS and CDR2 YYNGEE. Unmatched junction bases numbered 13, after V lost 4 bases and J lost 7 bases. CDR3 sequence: CASSPEMEGAGGYTF. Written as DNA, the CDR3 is TGTGCCAGCAGCCCAGAGATGGAGGGGGCGGGTGGCTACACCTTC.

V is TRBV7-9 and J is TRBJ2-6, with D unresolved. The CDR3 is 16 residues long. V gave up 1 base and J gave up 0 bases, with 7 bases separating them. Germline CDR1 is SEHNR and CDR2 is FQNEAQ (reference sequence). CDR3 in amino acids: CASSLGSGSGANVLTF. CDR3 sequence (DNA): TGTGCCAGCAGCTTAGGTTCAGGCTCTGGGGCCAACGTCCTGACTTTC.